This TCR beta chain appears in the sequencing data of a study of blood T cell repertoires in COVID-19. Study background: From the United States, Italy and Spain came samples of acute and convalescent COVID-19.

The ends lost 5 bases at V and 3 bases at J; junction bases unmatched: 4. CDR3 length: 15 amino acids. From germline, CDR1 is MDHEN and CDR2 SYDVKM. Per the original methods: Scientists estimated how many nucleated cells there were by amplifying reference gene primers. Method: immunoSEQ multiplex PCR; TCRdb's copy keeps in-frame clones and lacks some. V and J calls and clone size are copied from that table; D and trimming were computed from the DNA. The data hold roughly 250,000 clones, with 70% to 85% observed a single time. The rearrangement links TRBV28 to TRBJ2-7; 13 bases map to TRBD2. Sequencing was performed on peripheral blood. This sequence originates from a woman older than 75 with acute or convalescent COVID-19. The CDR3 DNA follows: TGTGCCAGCAGTCCCTGGACTAGCGGGAGCTACGAGCAGTACTTC. Amino acids: CASSPWTSGSYEQYF.